This TCR beta chain was observed in a study of technical replicates of blood from several donors listed by TCRdb under 2017. With respect to this clone: This clone's antigen is unknown. Base qualities are missing; no much larger clone stands one base away.

The receptor library was made with the immunoSEQ multiplex PCR assay. TCRdb stores this immuneACCESS table with in-frame sequences only. Part of the clones is absent; in the studies checked, under half of the shortfall reflects unresolved V genes, and no reason is known for the rest. Present in this sample are 85,000 to 100,000 clones, roughly 96% of which were seen just once. Approximately 0.26% of the sample is held by the ten biggest clonotypes. Germline trimming amounts to 4 bases on V and 4 bases on J, with 14 as the count of junction bases outside the gene matches. The CDR3 covers 18 residues, taking in both the cysteine and the phenylalanine. Of all the DNA, just the CDR3 is kept, 54 bases in frame from base 1. CDR1 is given as SGHDN and CDR2 as FVKESK, both from the germline V gene.

This receptor was taken from a human donor in good health. The specimen was T cells isolated from PBMCs. The sequence joins TRBV14 to TRBJ2-7; TRBD2 lines up with 12 middle nucleotides. The sequenced DNA is TGTGCCAGCAGCCCCAGACATCTAGCGGGAGGGCCTCTTTACGAGCAGTACTTC. Its amino acids are CASSPRHLAGGPLYEQYF.